This T cell receptor (beta chain) was sequenced during a study of control samples from healthy donors and cancer patients. Sequencing was performed with immunoSEQ multiplex PCR; in TCRdb, only in-frame clones are kept and a portion is missing. Its listing shows around 190,000 clones. There are 14 residues in the CDR3. The ends were cut back, 2 bases at V and 5 bases at J, with 7 bases in the middle. Per the germline V gene, CDR1 is SEHNR and CDR2 is FQNEAQ (reference sequence). The sequence was collected from a woman aged 30 to 39 in good health. The chain is built from TRBV7-9 and TRBJ1-6, with TRBD1 as a possible D gene (6 bases). Sequencing used blood. CDR3 residues: CASSLTGNNSPLHF. CDR3 DNA: TGTGCCAGCAGCTTAACAGGGAATAATTCACCCCTCCACTTT.